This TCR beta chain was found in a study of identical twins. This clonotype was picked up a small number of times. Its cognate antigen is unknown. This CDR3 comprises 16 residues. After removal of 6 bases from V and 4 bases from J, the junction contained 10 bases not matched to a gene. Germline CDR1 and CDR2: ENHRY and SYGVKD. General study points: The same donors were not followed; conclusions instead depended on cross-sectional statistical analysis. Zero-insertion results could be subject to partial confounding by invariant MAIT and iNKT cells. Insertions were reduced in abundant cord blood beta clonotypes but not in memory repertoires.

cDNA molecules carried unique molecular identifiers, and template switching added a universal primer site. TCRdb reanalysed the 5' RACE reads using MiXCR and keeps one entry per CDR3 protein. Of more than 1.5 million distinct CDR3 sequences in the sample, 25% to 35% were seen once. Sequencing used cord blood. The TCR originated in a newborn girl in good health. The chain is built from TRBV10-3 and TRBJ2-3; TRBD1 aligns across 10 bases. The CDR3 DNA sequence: TGTGCCATCAGGCTGGGACAGGGGATGAAGGCAGATACGCAGTATTTT. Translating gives CAIRLGQGMKADTQYF.